This T cell receptor beta chain was captured by sequencing in a study of regulatory T cells in long-lasting Graves disease. Findings of the study overall: Persistent Graves' disease cases displayed lower TCR diversity than newly diagnosed ones.

Investigators prepared the TCR beta libraries by applying iRepertoire HTBI primers and Arm-PCR of CDR3 regions. TCRdb ran MiXCR on the multiplex PCR reads and lists one entry per CDR3 protein. The table shows about 290,000 distinct CDR3 sequences, with roughly a fifth occurring only once. Trimming stripped 5 bases from V and 4 bases from J, with 15 bases between. CDR1 is MNHEY and CDR2 is SMNVEV in the germline V gene (reference sequence). This CDR3 is built from 14 residues. This clonotype was counted a few times. The antigen is undetermined. Time point indicated: persistent/refractory GD, antithyroid drugs over 5 years with positive TRAb. PBMCs were the source of the RNA used for TCR sequencing.

The clonotype comes from a female donor with Graves disease. The chain combines TRBV27 with TRBJ2-7; D perhaps matches TRBD1 (6 bases). The starting material was peripheral blood mononuclear cells (PBMCs), obtained when the disease was refractory, from a patient treated with antithyroid drugs. CDR3 sequence reads: CASSPWAGEYEQYF. The CDR3, as DNA: TGTGCCAGCAGTCCTTGGGCAGGGGAATACGAGCAGTACTTC.